Each of the 13 T cell receptor beta chains below was sequenced from the same sample in a study of blood T cell repertoires in COVID-19 (TCRdb year 2020). The library was prepared using the immunoSEQ multiplex PCR assay. The clones in this table, taken by TCRdb from immuneACCESS, are in-frame only. Not every clone is retained; where verified, under half of the shortfall comes from an unresolved V gene, and the cause of the rest is unknown. The sample table lists some 400,000 clones, about 90% of them with a count of one. The top ten hold more than 9% of the sample. Sequenced material: peripheral blood. Source of these receptors: a woman under 40 with COVID-19, enrolled during active disease.

This chain links TRBV19 with TRBJ1-1, with a tentative D call TRBD1 (5 bases). CDR1 is LNHDA and CDR2 is SQIVND in the germline V gene (reference sequence). This CDR3 contains 12 residues. The V end lost 6 bases, the J end lost 6 bases, and 11 bases lay between the germline ends. The CDR3 here is CASSPDSSEAFF. The CDR3 DNA follows: TGTGCCAGTAGCCCCGACAGTTCTGAAGCTTTCTTT.

This chain joins TRBV10-3 and TRBJ2-3, with 11 positions matching TRBD2. J gave up 3 bases and V 0 bases, and 2 bases lay outside the gene matches. The CDR3 covers 16 residues. CDR1 is ENHRY and CDR2 is SYGVKD in the germline V gene. In DNA form, the CDR3 reads TGTGCCATCAGTGAGTCGATAGCGGGGGGGACAGATACGCAGTATTTT. This codes for CAISESIAGGTDTQYF.

CDR3 in DNA: TGTGCCAGCTCACTACAGACAGGCAGCTATGGCTACACCTTC. As protein: CASSLQTGSYGYTF. The rearrangement links TRBV18 to TRBJ1-2; TRBD1 might be the D (6 bases). The germline gives CDR1 KGHSH, CDR2 LQKENI. There are 14 residues in the CDR3. V shed 4 bases and J shed 4 bases, with 13 bases lying between them.

This chain connects TRBV7-3 to TRBJ2-3; 11 bases fit TRBD1. This CDR3 is 14 amino acids long. V trimming: 8 bases; J trimming: 1 base; junction bases outside the gene matches: 2. CDR1 and CDR2 (germline): SGHTA, FQGTGA. CDR3 DNA sequence: TGTGCCAGCGCGGGACAGGGGGGCACAGATACGCAGTATTTT. Protein product: CASAGQGGTDTQYF.

The chain combines TRBV7-3 with TRBJ2-1; TRBD2 matches at 9 bases. Germline lookup yields CDR1 SGHTA and CDR2 FQGTGA. With 5 bases clipped from V and 4 bases from J, the junction kept 6 bases outside the gene matches. The CDR3 is 15 residues long. The CDR3 sequence: CASSRLADPYNEQFF. The CDR3, as DNA: TGTGCCAGCAGCAGACTAGCGGACCCGTACAATGAGCAGTTCTTC. The complete variable domain, with remaining parts taken from reference TRBV7-3 and TRBJ2-1, reads GAGVSQTPSNKVTEKGKYVELRCDPISGHTALYWYRQSLGQGPEFLIYFQGTGAADDSGLPNDRFFAVRPEGSVSTLKIQRTERGDSAVYLCASSRLADPYNEQFFGPGTRLTVL.

This chain links TRBV28 with TRBJ2-3; D is perhaps TRBD2 (5 bases). The V gene lost 6 bases and the J gene lost 0 bases, with 16 bases spanning the gap. Per germline, CDR1 MDHEN and CDR2 SYDVKM. The CDR3 consists of 16 residues. CDR3 DNA sequence: TGTGCCAGCAGCTACCCCAATAGCGCCAGCACAGATACGCAGTATTTT. This translates into CASSYPNSASTDTQYF. The entire variable domain, with the rest obtained from reference TRBV28 and TRBJ2-3, is as follows: DVKVTQSSRYLVKRTGEKVFLECVQDMDHENMFWYRQDPGLGLRLIYFSYDVKMKEKGDIPEGYSVSREKKERFSLILESASTNQTSMYLCASSYPNSASTDTQYFGPGTRLTVL.

This chain connects TRBV2 to TRBJ2-4; 10 bases fit TRBD2. V was clipped by 5 bases and J by 0 bases; unmatched bases: 4. Germline V gene lookup returns CDR1 SNHLY and CDR2 FYNNEI. CDR3 size: 16 residues. CDR3 amino acids: CASSPGLATAKNIQYF. CDR3 nucleotides: TGTGCCAGCAGTCCGGGACTAGCGACAGCCAAAAACATTCAGTACTTC.

This clone has a handful of counts. This chain links TRBV7-8 with TRBJ2-7, with a weak D call TRBD2 (6 bases). V was shortened by 3 bases and J by 2 bases, with 17 bases between the two germline ends. Germline CDR1 SGHVS, CDR2 FQNEAQ. This CDR3 is built from 16 residues. CDR3 region: CASSFYASAITYEQYF. DNA for the CDR3: TGTGCCAGCAGCTTCTATGCTAGCGCAATAACCTACGAGCAGTACTTC.

The rearrangement links TRBV2 to TRBJ2-1; 7 nucleotides line up with TRBD2. V shed 7 bases, J shed 1 base, and the junction held 7 bases outside the gene matches. CDR1 and CDR2 (germline): SNHLY, FYNNEI. This CDR3 has 15 residues. The CDR3 DNA is TGTGCCAGCAAAGCCGGGACTACATCCTACAATGAGCAGTTCTTC. The encoded protein is CASKAGTTSYNEQFF.

This clone was counted only a few times. The V call is TRBV4-1, the J call TRBJ2-2, with 11 nucleotides matching TRBD2. Germline V gene sequence: CDR1 MGHRA, CDR2 YSYEKL. J was trimmed by 2 bases and V by 4 bases; bases with no gene match: 9. The CDR3 contains 18 residues. The CDR3 DNA is TGCGCCAGCAGCCGCCAACTAGCGGGAGTGGTAAACACCGGGGAGCTGTTTTTT. Protein: CASSRQLAGVVNTGELFF.

The chain employs TRBV7-2 and TRBJ1-2, with 11 bases identical to TRBD1. The V segment lost 2 bases and the J segment 8 bases; nucleotides outside the gene matches: 7. This CDR3 region has 15 residues. Germline V lookup: CDR1 SGHTA, CDR2 FQGNSA. In DNA, the CDR3 is TGTGCCAGCAGCTTAAGCCGCGGGACAGGGGGAGGCTACACCTTC. It translates to CASSLSRGTGGGYTF.

This chain uses TRBV18 with TRBJ1-2; a weak D match, TRBD1 (6 bases). CDR3 length: 13 residues. The germline CDR1 and CDR2 sequences are KGHSH and LQKENI. V was pared by 4 bases and J by 6 bases, with 12 bases between. In DNA form, the CDR3 reads TGTGCCAGCTCACGGGGGAACAGGGATGGCTACACCTTC. Translation: CASSRGNRDGYTF.

This clone was seen just once. The rearrangement uses TRBV5-4 and TRBJ2-1, with D possibly TRBD2 on 5 matching bases. CDR1 is SGHNT, CDR2 YYREEE, per germline (reference sequence). There are 11 residues in the CDR3. The V gene lost 4 bases and the J gene lost 8 bases, with 7 bases spanning the gap. In DNA form, the CDR3 reads TGTGCCAGCAGCATAGCGTATGAGCAGTTCTTC. Translating it yields CASSIAYEQFF.